These 23 T cell receptor beta chains came from one sample sequenced in a study of graft-versus-host responses after intestinal transplantation. Assay: immunoSEQ multiplex PCR; the TCRdb copy retains only in-frame clones and omits some. The sample records under 20,000 clones, about nine tenths being singletons. The sequencing here drew on bone marrow, taken about 130 days after transplant. Every receptor here comes from a human patient who received an intestinal transplant, so some T cells may come from the graft donor.

The J gene is TRBJ1-6, the V gene TRBV5-4, with a weak D call TRBD1 (5 bases). V was clipped by 4 bases and J by 10 bases, with 18 bases between them. The CDR3 runs to 15 residues. Germline lookup yields CDR1 SGHNT and CDR2 YYREEE (reference sequence). The CDR3 spells CASSPDEGHSSPLHF. CDR3 bases: TGTGCCAGCAGCCCGGATGAGGGGCACTCCTCACCCCTCCACTTT.

The rearrangement uses TRBV7-8 and TRBJ2-7, with D unresolved. Germline assignment: CDR1 SGHVS and CDR2 FQNEAQ. The CDR3 is made up of 11 amino acids. Trimming took off 2 bases at V and 7 bases at J, with 6 bases between the two ends. The CDR3 region has the DNA TGTGCCAGCAGCTTATTGTGGGAGCAGTACTTC. As protein: CASSLLWEQYF.

The chain uses TRBV29-1 and TRBJ2-5, with 7 bases matching TRBD1. CDR1 is SQVTM and CDR2 is ANQGSEA in the germline V gene. The CDR3 extends over 13 amino acids. V lost 7 bases to trimming and J lost 3 bases; unmatched junction nucleotides: 8. The CDR3 bases are TGCAGCGCCCCCAGGGGGACCGAAGAGACCCAGTACTTC. The encoded protein is CSAPRGTEETQYF.

V gene TRBV27 combines with J gene TRBJ2-1, with D unclear. There are 11 residues in the CDR3. Germline V gives CDR1 MNHEY, CDR2 SMNVEV (reference sequence). Deletions cut 0 bases from V and 6 bases from J, with 0 bases between. The CDR3 DNA is TGTGCCAGCAGTTTATCCAATGAGCAGTTCTTC. This encodes CASSLSNEQFF.

The chain employs TRBV6-5 and TRBJ1-1, with D maybe TRBD1 (6 bases). This CDR3 has 13 residues. Germline V CDR1 and CDR2: MNHEY, SVGAGI. The V gene lost 8 bases and the J gene lost 5 bases, with 15 bases spanning the gap. CDR3 coding DNA: TGTGCCAGCCTTGGGACAATCGGGACTGAAGCTTTCTTT. It is translated as CASLGTIGTEAFF.

This chain uses TRBV9 with TRBJ2-2; D is possibly TRBD1 (6 bases). V was cut by 4 bases and J by 8 bases, with 15 bases left in between. Germline assignment: CDR1 SGDLS and CDR2 YYNGEE. The CDR3 consists of 14 residues. CDR3 coding DNA: TGTGCCAGCAGCCTCCGACAGGCCGGGGGGGAGCTGTTTTTT. Protein sequence: CASSLRQAGGELFF.

This clone was seen a handful of times. The chain carries TRBV9 and TRBJ2-3; a weak D match, TRBD1 (6 bases). CDR1 and CDR2 (germline): SGDLS, YYNGEE. Trimming took 0 bases from V and 2 from J, leaving 10 bases between them. The CDR3 loop spans 15 amino acids. CDR3 DNA: TGTGCCAGCAGCGTAGCGACAGGACTCACAGATACGCAGTATTTT. Residues: CASSVATGLTDTQYF.

V and J are TRBV7-3 and TRBJ2-1; 11 nucleotides line up with TRBD2. There are 20 residues in the CDR3. V was pared by 5 bases and J by 4 bases, with 19 bases of the junction left unmatched. Germline loops: CDR1 SGHTA, CDR2 FQGTGA. CDR3 in DNA: TGTGCCAGCAGCCCCCAGGGGGTTCTAGCGGGAGGAATCCCTTACAATGAGCAGTTCTTC. It translates to CASSPQGVLAGGIPYNEQFF.

The gene calls are TRBV30 and TRBJ2-7; TRBD2 agrees at 9 bases. V shed 3 bases, J shed 9 bases, and the junction held 15 bases outside the gene matches. This CDR3 region has 15 residues. Germline CDR1 reads GTSNPN; CDR2 reads SVGIG (reference sequence). The CDR3 DNA reads as TGTGCCTGGAGCTCCCTAGGGCTAGCGGGAAGCGGGCAGTACTTC. Translation: CAWSSLGLAGSGQYF.

Notes on this clone: The junction departs from the called germline gene at one end, perhaps through a read error. This sequence joins TRBV5-1 and TRBJ2-5, with 12 nucleotides matching TRBD2. CDR1 is SGHRS, CDR2 YFSETQ, per germline. The CDR3 is 15 residues long. The CDR3 here is CASSSSGRASETQYF. CDR3 nucleotide sequence: TGTGCCAGCAGCTCTAGCGGGAGGGCCTCAGAGACCCAGTACTTC.

Within the sample, this clone is large (0.1 to 1%). The V and J genes are TRBV19 and TRBJ2-1; 10 bases agree with TRBD2. Looked up from germline, CDR1 is LNHDA and CDR2 is SQIVND (reference sequence). This CDR3 has 15 amino acids. J lost 5 bases, V lost 6 bases, and 7 bases had no gene match. The CDR3 loop is CASRKREGLNNEQFF. The DNA of the CDR3 is TGTGCCAGTAGGAAGCGGGAGGGCCTCAACAATGAGCAGTTCTTC.

The gene calls are TRBV11-2 and TRBJ1-1; 9 positions match TRBD1. CDR1 and CDR2 from the germline V gene are SGHAT and FQNNGV. J was trimmed by 4 bases and V by 5 bases; bases with no gene match: 8. This CDR3 region has 15 residues. DNA for the CDR3: TGTGCCAGCAGCGTCCGACAGGGGGGTTTCACTGAAGCTTTCTTT. Its protein is CASSVRQGGFTEAFF.

J is TRBJ2-2 and V is TRBV5-1; 13 bases agree with TRBD2. This CDR3 has 17 residues. Germline values: CDR1 SGHRS, CDR2 YFSETQ. The V and J ends lost 4 bases and 7 bases, in that order; junction bases with no gene match: 10. The CDR3 loop reads CASSPYGTSGTNGELFF. The DNA for the CDR3 is TGCGCCAGCAGCCCGTACGGGACTAGCGGGACGAACGGGGAGCTGTTTTTT.

The chain employs TRBV6-6 and TRBJ2-7, with 7 positions matching TRBD2. The germline CDR1 and CDR2 sequences are MNHNY and SVGAGI (reference sequence). V gave up 7 bases and J gave up 2 bases; unmatched junction bases: 5. This CDR3 has 13 residues. CDR3 amino acids: CASTAGVAYEQYF. The CDR3 DNA follows: TGTGCCAGCACCGCGGGGGTGGCCTACGAGCAGTACTTC.

The DNA for the CDR3 is TGTGCCAGCAGCTTATCCAGCGGGAGATCCTACAATGAGCAGTTCTTC. It yields the protein CASSLSSGRSYNEQFF. V is TRBV7-3 and J is TRBJ2-1; TRBD2 matches at 8 bases. CDR1 is SGHTA, CDR2 FQGTGA, per germline. V lost 2 bases and J lost 1; bases outside the gene matches: 4. The CDR3 runs to 16 residues. The variable domain in full, completed from reference TRBV7-3 and TRBJ2-1, reads GAGVSQTPSNKVTEKGKYVELRCDPISGHTALYWYRQSLGQGPEFLIYFQGTGAADDSGLPNDRFFAVRPEGSVSTLKIQRTERGDSAVYLCASSLSSGRSYNEQFFGPGTRLTVL.

The chain links TRBV4-1 to TRBJ1-4; possibly TRBD1 for D (5 bases). Germline values: CDR1 MGHRA, CDR2 YSYEKL. This CDR3 comprises 16 residues. Trimming stripped 1 base from V and 0 bases from J, with 9 bases between. The CDR3 sequence is CASSQARQPTNEKLFF. CDR3 coding DNA: TGCGCCAGCAGCCAAGCCCGACAGCCAACTAATGAAAAACTGTTTTTT.

The chain links TRBV25-1 to TRBJ2-1, with D unresolved. Trimming shortened V by 5 bases and J by 6 bases, and 2 bases separated the two germline ends. CDR3 length: 10 residues. Germline V CDR1 and CDR2: MGHDK, SYGVNS. The CDR3 spells CASSFNEQFF. DNA for the CDR3: TGTGCCAGCAGTTTCAATGAGCAGTTCTTC.

This clone has just a few counts. The chain employs TRBV30 and TRBJ2-3; D gene uncertain. CDR1 is GTSNPN, CDR2 SVGIG, per germline (reference sequence). This CDR3 spans 15 amino acids. Trimming stripped 4 bases from V and 0 bases from J, with 14 bases between. The CDR3 DNA reads TGTGCCTGGAAACAGACATCCACTAGCACAGATACGCAGTATTTT. Translated, it gives CAWKQTSTSTDTQYF.

The rearrangement links TRBV14 to TRBJ2-7, with no clear D. The V end lost 4 bases, the J end lost 4 bases, and 8 bases lay between the germline ends. The CDR3 runs to 12 residues. Per germline, CDR1 SGHDN and CDR2 FVKESK. In nucleotides, the CDR3 is TGTGCCAGCAGCCGTGTTGGGTACGAGCAGTACTTC. Translation gives CASSRVGYEQYF.

The chain is built from TRBV4-1 and TRBJ1-1, with a tentative D call TRBD1 (5 bases). The V gene's germline CDR1 is MGHRA and CDR2 YSYEKL. Trimming took off 4 bases at V and 4 bases at J, with 19 bases between the two ends. CDR3 length equals 16 residues. CDR3 nucleotide sequence: TGCGCCAGCAGCCTCAATTCTCCGGGGGACCTCACTGAAGCTTTCTTT. This encodes CASSLNSPGDLTEAFF.

The chain couples TRBV2 to TRBJ2-7; 11 nucleotides match TRBD2. Germline CDR1 is SNHLY and CDR2 is FYNNEI. The CDR3 consists of 17 residues. The V gene end was trimmed by 5 bases and the J gene end by 2 bases; junction bases not matched to a gene: 11. The CDR3 sequence is CASSKTVTSGTTYEQYF. The DNA for the CDR3 is TGTGCCAGCAGTAAGACGGTGACTAGCGGGACGACCTACGAGCAGTACTTC.

The genes are TRBV5-1 and TRBJ2-5; D is unresolved. In germline, CDR1 is SGHRS, CDR2 YFSETQ. V was cut by 7 bases and J by 9 bases, with 22 bases left in between. This CDR3 comprises 14 residues. The CDR3 region is CASGTGDVARAQYF. CDR3 nucleotide sequence: TGCGCCAGCGGCACCGGTGACGTGGCAAGGGCCCAGTACTTC.

The chain recombines TRBV13 with TRBJ1-1, with D perhaps matching TRBD1 (5 bases). V lost 8 bases to trimming and J lost 1 base, with 23 bases between them. Germline CDR1 and CDR2: PRHDT and FYEKMQ (reference sequence). CDR3 length: 17 amino acids. CDR3 DNA: TGTGCCAGCCGACTGGAGGGACCGATCAGTCGGAACACTGAAGCTTTCTTT. It encodes CASRLEGPISRNTEAFF.